This T cell receptor beta chain was recovered during a study of CD8 T cells in ankylosing spondylitis. In regard to this clonotype: The antigen is undetermined.

General study results and limits: In peripheral blood, disease-linked CD8+ clones occurred at relatively low frequencies. Prior literature has documented some motif variants in synovial fluid and blood from reactive arthritis. According to the report, clones linked to the disease were significantly enriched in matched synovial fluid samples taken from ankylosing spondylitis patients. A motif in TCR beta, a set of about eight highly homologous variants, appeared characteristic of ankylosing spondylitis blood.

Using quantitative 5'-RACE with molecular barcodes, the authors made TCR beta libraries. From the 5' RACE reads, TCRdb called clonotypes with MiXCR, one entry per CDR3 protein. Here the sample spans under 950,000 distinct CDR3 sequences, 15% to 20% being singletons. The ends were cut back, 6 bases at V and 3 bases at J, with 9 bases in the middle. CDR1 and CDR2 from the germline V gene are SGHAT and FQNNGV. CDR3 length: 13 residues. Sequences were obtained from blood, either unsorted or a sorted T cell fraction (not recorded which). This sequence originates from a male donor with ankylosing spondylitis. The V call is TRBV11-2, the J call TRBJ2-1; no reliable D call. This chain's CDR3 is CASRGDLYNEQFF. CDR3 sequence (DNA): TGTGCCAGCAGGGGTGACCTCTACAATGAGCAGTTCTTC.